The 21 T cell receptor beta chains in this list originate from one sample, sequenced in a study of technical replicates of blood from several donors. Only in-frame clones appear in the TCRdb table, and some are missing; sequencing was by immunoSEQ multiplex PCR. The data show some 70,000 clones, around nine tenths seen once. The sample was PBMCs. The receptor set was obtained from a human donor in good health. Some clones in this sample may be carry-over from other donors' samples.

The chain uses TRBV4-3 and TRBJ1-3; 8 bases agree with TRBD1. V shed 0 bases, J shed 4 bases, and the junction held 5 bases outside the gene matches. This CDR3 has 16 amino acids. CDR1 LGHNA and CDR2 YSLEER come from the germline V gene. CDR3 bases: TGCGCCAGCAGCCAAGATGGACAGGGAACAGGAAACACCATATATTTT. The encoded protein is CASSQDGQGTGNTIYF.

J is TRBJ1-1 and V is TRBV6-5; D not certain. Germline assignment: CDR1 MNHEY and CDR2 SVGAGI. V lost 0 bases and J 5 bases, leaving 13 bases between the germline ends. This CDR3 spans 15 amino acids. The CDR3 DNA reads TGTGCCAGCAGTTACTCGATCACCCCGGGGACTGAAGCTTTCTTT. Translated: CASSYSITPGTEAFF.

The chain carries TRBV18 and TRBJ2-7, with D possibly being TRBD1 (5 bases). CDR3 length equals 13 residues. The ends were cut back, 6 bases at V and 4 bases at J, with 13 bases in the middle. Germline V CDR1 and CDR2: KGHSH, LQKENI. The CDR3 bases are TGTGCCAGCTCCTTTGACAGCTTATACGAGCAGTACTTC. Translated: CASSFDSLYEQYF.

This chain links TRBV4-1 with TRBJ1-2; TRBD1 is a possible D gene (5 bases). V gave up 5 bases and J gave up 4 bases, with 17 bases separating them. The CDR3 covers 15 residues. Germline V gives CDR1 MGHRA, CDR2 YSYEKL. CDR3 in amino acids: CASSTRRGKFYGYTF. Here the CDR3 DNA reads TGCGCCAGCAGCACGCGGAGGGGCAAGTTCTATGGCTACACCTTC.

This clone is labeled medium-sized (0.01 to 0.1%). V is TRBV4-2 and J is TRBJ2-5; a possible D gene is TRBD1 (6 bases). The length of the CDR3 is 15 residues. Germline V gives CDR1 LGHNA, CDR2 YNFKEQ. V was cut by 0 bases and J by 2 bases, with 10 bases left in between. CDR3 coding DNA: TGTGCCAGCAGCCAAGATGGGCAGGGGCAAGAGACCCAGTACTTC. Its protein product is CASSQDGQGQETQYF.

The CDR3 bases are TGTGCCAGCAGTGGTAATTCGGACATGCCGAGCTCCTACGAGCAGTACTTC. It specifies CASSGNSDMPSSYEQYF. The chain joins TRBV2 to TRBJ2-7; weak D call: TRBD1 (5 bases). Trimming cost V 4 bases and J 0 bases, with 19 bases left between them. Germline V gene data show CDR1 as SNHLY and CDR2 as FYNNEI. This CDR3 is built from 17 residues.

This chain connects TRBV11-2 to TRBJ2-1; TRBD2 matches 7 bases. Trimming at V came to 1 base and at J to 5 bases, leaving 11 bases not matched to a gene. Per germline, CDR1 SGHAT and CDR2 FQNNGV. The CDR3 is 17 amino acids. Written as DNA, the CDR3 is TGTGCCAGCAGCTTAGGTCAAAGGACTAGGGTCCACAATGAGCAGTTCTTC. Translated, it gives CASSLGQRTRVHNEQFF.

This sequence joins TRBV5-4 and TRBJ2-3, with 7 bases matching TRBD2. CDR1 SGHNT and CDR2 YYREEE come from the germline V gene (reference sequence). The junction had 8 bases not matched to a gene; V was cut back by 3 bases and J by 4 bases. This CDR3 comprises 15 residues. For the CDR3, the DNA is TGTGCCAGCAGCTCAGGACTAGGAGTAGCAGATACGCAGTATTTT. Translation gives CASSSGLGVADTQYF. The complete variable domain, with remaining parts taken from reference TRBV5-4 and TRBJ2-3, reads ETGVTQSPTHLIKTRGQQVTLRCSSQSGHNTVSWYQQALGQGPQFIFQYYREEENGRGNFPPRFSGLQFPNYSSELNVNALELDDSALYLCASSSGLGVADTQYFGPGTRLTVL.

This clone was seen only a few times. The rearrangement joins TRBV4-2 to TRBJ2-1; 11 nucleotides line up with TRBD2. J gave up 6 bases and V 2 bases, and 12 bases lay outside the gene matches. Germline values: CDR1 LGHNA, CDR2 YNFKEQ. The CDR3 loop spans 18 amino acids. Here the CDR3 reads CASSQIKTSGDQINEQFF. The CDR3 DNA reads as TGTGCCAGCAGCCAAATAAAGACTAGCGGGGATCAGATCAATGAGCAGTTCTTC.

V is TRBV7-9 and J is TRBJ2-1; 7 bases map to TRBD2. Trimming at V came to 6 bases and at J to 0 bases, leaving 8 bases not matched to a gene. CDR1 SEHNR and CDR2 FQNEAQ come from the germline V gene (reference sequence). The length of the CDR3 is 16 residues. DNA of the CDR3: TGTGCCAGCAGGTCGAGCGGGGCCAACTCCTACAATGAGCAGTTCTTC. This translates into CASRSSGANSYNEQFF. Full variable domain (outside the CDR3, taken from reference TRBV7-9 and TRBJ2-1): DTGVSQNPRHKITKRGQNVTFRCDPISEHNRLYWYRQTLGQGPEFLTYFQNEAQLEKSRLLSDRFSAERPKGSFSTLEIQRTEQGDSAMYLCASRSSGANSYNEQFFGPGTRLTVL.

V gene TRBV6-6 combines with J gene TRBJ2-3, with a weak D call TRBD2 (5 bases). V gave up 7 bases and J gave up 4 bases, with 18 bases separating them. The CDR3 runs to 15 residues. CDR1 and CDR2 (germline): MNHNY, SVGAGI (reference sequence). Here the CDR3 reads CASTKRGSSADTQYF. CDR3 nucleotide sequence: TGTGCCAGCACTAAACGGGGTTCCTCCGCAGATACGCAGTATTTT.

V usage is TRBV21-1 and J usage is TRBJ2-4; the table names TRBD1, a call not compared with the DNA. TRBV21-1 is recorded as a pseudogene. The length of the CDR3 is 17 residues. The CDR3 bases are TGTGCCAGCAGCAAAGGGGGGACAGGGGGAACCCCTAGCATTCAGTACTTC. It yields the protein CASSKGGTGGTPSIQYF.

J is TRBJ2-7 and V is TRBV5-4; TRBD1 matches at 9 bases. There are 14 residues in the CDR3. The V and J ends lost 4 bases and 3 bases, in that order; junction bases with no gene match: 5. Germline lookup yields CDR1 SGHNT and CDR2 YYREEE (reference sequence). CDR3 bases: TGTGCCAGCAGCAAGAGGACAGGGGACTACGAGCAGTACTTC. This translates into CASSKRTGDYEQYF.

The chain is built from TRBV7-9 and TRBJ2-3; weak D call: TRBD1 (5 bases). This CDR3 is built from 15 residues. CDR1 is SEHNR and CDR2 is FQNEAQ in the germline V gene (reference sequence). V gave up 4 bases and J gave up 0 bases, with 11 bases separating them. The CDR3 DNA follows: TGTGCCAGCAGCTATAGACAGCCAAGCACAGATACGCAGTATTTT. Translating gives CASSYRQPSTDTQYF. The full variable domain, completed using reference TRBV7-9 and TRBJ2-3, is DTGVSQNPRHKITKRGQNVTFRCDPISEHNRLYWYRQTLGQGPEFLTYFQNEAQLEKSRLLSDRFSAERPKGSFSTLEIQRTEQGDSAMYLCASSYRQPSTDTQYFGPGTRLTVL.

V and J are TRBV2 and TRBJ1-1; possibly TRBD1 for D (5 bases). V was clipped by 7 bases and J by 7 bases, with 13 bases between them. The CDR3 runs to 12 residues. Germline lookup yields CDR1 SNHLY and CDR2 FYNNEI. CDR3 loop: CASKAGWGEAFF. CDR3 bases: TGTGCCAGCAAAGCAGGGTGGGGTGAAGCTTTCTTT.

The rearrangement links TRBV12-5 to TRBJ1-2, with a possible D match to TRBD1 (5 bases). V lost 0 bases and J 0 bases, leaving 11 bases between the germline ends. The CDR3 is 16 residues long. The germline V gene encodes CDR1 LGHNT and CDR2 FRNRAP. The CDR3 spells CASGLVQQGANYGYTF. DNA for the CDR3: TGTGCTAGTGGTTTGGTACAGCAGGGCGCTAACTATGGCTACACCTTC.

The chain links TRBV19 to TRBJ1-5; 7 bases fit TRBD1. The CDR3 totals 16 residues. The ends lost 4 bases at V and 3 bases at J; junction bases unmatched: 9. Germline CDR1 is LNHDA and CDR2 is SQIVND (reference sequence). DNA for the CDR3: TGTGCCAGTAGTAAGGGGGGACAGATGACCAATCAGCCCCAGCATTTT. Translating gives CASSKGGQMTNQPQHF.

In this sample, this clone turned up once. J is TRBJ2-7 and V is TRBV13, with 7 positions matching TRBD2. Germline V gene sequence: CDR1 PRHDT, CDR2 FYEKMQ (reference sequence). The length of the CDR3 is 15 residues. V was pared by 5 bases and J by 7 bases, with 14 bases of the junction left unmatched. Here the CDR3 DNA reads TGTGCCAGCAGCACACCTGGTTCGGGGGGAAGGGAGCAGTACTTC. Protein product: CASSTPGSGGREQYF. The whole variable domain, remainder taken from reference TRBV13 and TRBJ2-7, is AAGVIQSPRHLIKEKRETATLKCYPIPRHDTVYWYQQGPGQDPQFLISFYEKMQSDKGSIPDRFSAQQFSDYHSELNMSSLELGDSALYFCASSTPGSGGREQYFGPGTRLTVT.

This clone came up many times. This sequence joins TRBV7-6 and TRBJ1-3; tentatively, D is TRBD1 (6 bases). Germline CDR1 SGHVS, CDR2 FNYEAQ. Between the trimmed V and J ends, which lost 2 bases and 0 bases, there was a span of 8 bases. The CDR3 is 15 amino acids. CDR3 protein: CASSLQGRSGNTIYF. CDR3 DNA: TGTGCCAGCAGCTTACAGGGGCGCTCTGGAAACACCATATATTTT.

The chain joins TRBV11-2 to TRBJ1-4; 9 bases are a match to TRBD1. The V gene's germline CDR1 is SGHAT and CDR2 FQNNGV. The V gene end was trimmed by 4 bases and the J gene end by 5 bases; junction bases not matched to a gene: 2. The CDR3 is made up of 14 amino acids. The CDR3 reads CASSSGQGNEKLFF. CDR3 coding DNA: TGTGCCAGCAGCTCCGGACAGGGGAATGAAAAACTGTTTTTT. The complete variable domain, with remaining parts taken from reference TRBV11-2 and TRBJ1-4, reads EAGVAQSPRYKIIEKRQSVAFWCNPISGHATLYWYQQILGQGPKLLIQFQNNGVVDDSQLPKDRFSAERLKGVDSTLKIQPAKLEDSAVYLCASSSGQGNEKLFFGSGTQLSVL.

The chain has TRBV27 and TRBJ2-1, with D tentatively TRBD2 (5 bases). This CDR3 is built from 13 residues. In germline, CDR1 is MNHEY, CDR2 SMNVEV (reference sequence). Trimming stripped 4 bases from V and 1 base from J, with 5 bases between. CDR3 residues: CASSSGSYNEQFF. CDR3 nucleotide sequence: TGTGCCAGCAGTTCGGGGTCCTACAATGAGCAGTTCTTC.